This is a list of T cell receptor beta chains from one sample in a study of control samples from healthy donors and cancer patients. The table came from immunoSEQ multiplex PCR; TCRdb's copy has only in-frame clones and leaves some out. The data show hundreds of thousands of clones, 80% to 95% seen once. What was sequenced was PBMCs. The receptors originated from a man aged 40-49 years with head and neck cancer. The CDR3 runs from the conserved cysteine through the conserved F or W. Fields, in order: J gene, CDR3 length, D gene, clone size, V gene, CDR3 protein, CDR3 DNA. A D gene is named only where the DNA matches it firmly. The size of a clone is reported for some rows only, either as once, few or many, or as a class for expanded clones.

>TRBJ2-3|12|.|once|TRBV2
CASSEARDTQYF
TGTGCCAGCAGTGAAGCGCGGGATACGCAGTATTTT
>TRBJ2-1|17|TRBD2|.|TRBV6-1
CASSEYSGLAGNNEQFF
TGTGCCAGCAGTGAATATAGTGGACTAGCGGGGAACAATGAGCAGTTCTTC
>TRBJ2-7|14|.|.|TRBV7-9
CASSLQAASYEQYF
TGTGCCAGCAGCTTGCAGGCGGCCTCCTACGAGCAGTACTTC
>TRBJ2-5|13|.|.|TRBV6-5
CASSRAPRGTQYF
TGTGCCAGCAGTCGGGCCCCACGAGGGACCCAGTACTTC
>TRBJ2-7|17|.|.|TRBV2
CASSEERLASGDYEQYF
TGTGCCAGCAGTGAAGAGAGACTCGCCAGCGGTGATTACGAGCAGTACTTC
>TRBJ1-5|13|.|.|TRBV4-3
CASSQDRGQPQHF
TGCGCCAGCAGCCAAGACAGGGGACAGCCCCAGCATTTT
>TRBJ2-1|13|.|.|TRBV18
CATSRGEYNEQFF
TGTGCCACCAGCAGAGGGGAGTACAATGAGCAGTTCTTC
>TRBJ1-2|13|.|.|TRBV30
CAWIPDSSYGYTF
TGTGCCTGGATTCCGGACAGTTCCTATGGCTACACCTTC
>TRBJ2-5|14|.|.|TRBV5-1
CASSNQGRQETQYF
TGCGCCAGCAGCAATCAGGGGCGACAAGAGACCCAGTACTTC
>TRBJ2-1|12|.|.|TRBV7-8
CASSLGNNEQFF
TGTGCCAGCAGCTTAGGCAACAATGAGCAGTTCTTC
>TRBJ1-1|14|.|.|TRBV6-5
CASSHGRVNTEAFF
TGTGCCAGCAGTCATGGCAGGGTCAACACTGAAGCTTTCTTT
>TRBJ2-7|14|TRBD1|.|TRBV6-2/TRBV6-3
CASSHGTASYEQYF
TGTGCCAGCAGCCACGGGACAGCCTCCTACGAGCAGTACTTC
>TRBJ1-2|15|TRBD1|.|TRBV15
CATSRDRQGSSVNTF
TGTGCCACCAGCAGAGACCGACAGGGTTCATCGGTAAACACCTTC
>TRBJ1-5|15|.|.|TRBV7-2
CASSLMGTSNQPQHF
TGTGCCAGCAGCTTAATGGGGACGAGCAATCAGCCCCAGCATTTT
>TRBJ2-2|15|.|.|TRBV25-1
CASSGSGSPSGELFF
TGTGCCAGCAGTGGATCGGGATCCCCGTCCGGGGAGCTGTTTTTT
>TRBJ1-1|14|.|.|TRBV27
CASRPGARDTEAFF
TGTGCCAGCAGGCCGGGGGCAAGGGACACTGAAGCTTTCTTT
>TRBJ2-3|14|.|.|TRBV11-3
CASSLGALTDTQYF
TGTGCCAGCAGCTTGGGGGCCCTCACAGATACGCAGTATTTT
>TRBJ2-2|17|TRBD2|.|TRBV4-2
CASSQVSSGVNTGELFF
TGTGCCAGCAGCCAAGTTTCCAGCGGGGTTAACACCGGGGAGCTGTTTTTT
>TRBJ1-2|16|TRBD1|.|TRBV5-6
CASSGIGQGAYYGYTF
TGTGCCAGCAGCGGCATCGGTCAGGGGGCCTACTATGGCTACACCTTC
>TRBJ2-6|16|TRBD1|.|TRBV2
CASKGQGAVGANVLTF
TGTGCCAGCAAAGGACAGGGGGCTGTTGGGGCCAACGTCCTGACTTTC
>TRBJ1-4|16|.|.|TRBV5-1
CASSPIEGATNEKLFF
TGCGCCAGCAGCCCGATAGAGGGCGCAACTAATGAAAAACTGTTTTTT
>TRBJ2-7|14|.|once|TRBV7-6
CASSLAGPAYEQYF
TGTGCCAGCAGCTTAGCAGGTCCTGCCTACGAGCAGTACTTC